Following are 8 T cell receptor beta chains from one sample sequenced in a study of blood T cell repertoires in COVID-19. Produced via immunoSEQ multiplex PCR; TCRdb's table is partial and in-frame only. The sample has approximately 52,000 clones; around 90% are singletons. The sequencing input was peripheral blood. These receptors were taken from a human donor in a cohort sampled during active COVID-19.

This chain links TRBV7-8 with TRBJ1-5, with D possibly being TRBD1 (5 bases). The germline V gene encodes CDR1 SGHVS and CDR2 FQNEAQ. Trimming removed 2 bases from V and 2 bases from J, with 22 bases in between. CDR3 length: 19 amino acids. The CDR3 here is CASSLRAATGRVGNQPQHF. The CDR3 DNA is TGTGCCAGCAGCTTAAGGGCCGCAACAGGTAGGGTCGGCAATCAGCCCCAGCATTTT.

The rearrangement links TRBV28 to TRBJ1-4, with a possible D match to TRBD1 (6 bases). Germline CDR1 reads MDHEN; CDR2 reads SYDVKM. V gave up 4 bases and J gave up 8 bases, with 20 bases separating them. CDR3 length: 16 amino acids. Written as DNA, the CDR3 is TGTGCCAGCAGTTCCAGGGGTGGGGTAATCTGGGAAAAACTGTTTTTT. Its translation is CASSSRGGVIWEKLFF.

In this sample, this clone turned up once. The CDR3 is CASSLVADGNTIYF. The DNA of the CDR3 is TGTGCCAGCAGCCTGGTGGCGGATGGAAACACCATATATTTT. The V call is TRBV5-5, the J call TRBJ1-3, with D uncertain. The V gene lost 4 bases and the J gene lost 3 bases, with 11 bases spanning the gap. The CDR3 loop spans 14 amino acids. Germline-derived CDR1 and CDR2 are SGHKS and YYEKEE (reference sequence).

J is TRBJ2-7 and V is TRBV7-8; the match to TRBD2 covers 10 bases. The germline gives CDR1 SGHVS, CDR2 FQNEAQ. The CDR3 has 16 amino acids. V trimming: 4 bases; J trimming: 2 bases; junction bases outside the gene matches: 8. The CDR3 reads CASSSRSGRAAYEQYF. CDR3 nucleotide sequence: TGTGCCAGCAGCTCGAGAAGCGGGAGGGCCGCCTACGAGCAGTACTTC.

CDR3 DNA sequence: TGTGCCAGCAGCTCTCGAGCAGGGTTACGAGAGACCCAGTACTTC. Its translation: CASSSRAGLRETQYF. This sequence joins TRBV9 and TRBJ2-5; D may be TRBD1 (5 bases). The CDR3 is 15 amino acids. Between the trimmed V and J ends, which lost 4 bases and 4 bases, there was a span of 17 bases. Per germline, CDR1 SGDLS and CDR2 YYNGEE.

Here the CDR3 reads CASSVGQGAGDTQYF. CDR3 in DNA: TGTGCCAGCAGCGTAGGACAGGGGGCTGGGGATACGCAGTATTTT. This rearrangement joins TRBV9 to TRBJ2-3; 10 bases are shared with TRBD1. V was clipped by 0 bases and J by 6 bases; unmatched bases: 4. This CDR3 is built from 15 residues. The germline V gene has CDR1 SGDLS and CDR2 YYNGEE.

The chain couples TRBV10-2 to TRBJ2-7, with 7 bases matching TRBD1. J lost 7 bases, V lost 3 bases, and 9 bases had no gene match. CDR1 WSHSY and CDR2 SAAADI come from the germline V gene. The CDR3 is 14 amino acids. The chain's CDR3 is CASSDQGQISEQYF. For the CDR3, the DNA is TGCGCCAGCAGTGACCAGGGACAGATTTCGGAGCAGTACTTC.

CDR3: CASSSGTARRGANVLTF. The CDR3 DNA is TGTGCCAGCAGCTCGGGGACAGCCAGGCGCGGGGCCAACGTCCTGACTTTC. The chain has TRBV5-4 and TRBJ2-6; 7 nucleotides align to TRBD1. The germline CDR1 and CDR2 sequences are SGHNT and YYREEE (reference sequence). The V gene end was trimmed by 3 bases and the J gene end by 4 bases; junction bases not matched to a gene: 10. CDR3 length equals 17 residues.